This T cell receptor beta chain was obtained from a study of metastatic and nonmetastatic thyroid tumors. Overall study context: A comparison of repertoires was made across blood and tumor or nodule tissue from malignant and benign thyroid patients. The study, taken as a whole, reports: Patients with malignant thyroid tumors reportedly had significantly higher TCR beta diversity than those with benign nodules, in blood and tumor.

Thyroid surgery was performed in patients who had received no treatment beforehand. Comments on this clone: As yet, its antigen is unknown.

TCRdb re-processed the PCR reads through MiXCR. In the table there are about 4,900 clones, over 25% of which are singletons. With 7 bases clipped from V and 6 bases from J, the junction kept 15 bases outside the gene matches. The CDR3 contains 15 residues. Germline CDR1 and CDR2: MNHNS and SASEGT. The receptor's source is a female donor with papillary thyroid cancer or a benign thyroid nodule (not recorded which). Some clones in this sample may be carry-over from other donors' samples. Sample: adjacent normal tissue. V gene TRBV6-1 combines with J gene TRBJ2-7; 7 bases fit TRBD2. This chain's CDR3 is CASNKGGTIWFEQYF. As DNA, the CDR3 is TGTGCCAGCAATAAAGGAGGGACTATCTGGTTCGAGCAGTACTTC.